Presented here are 30 T cell receptor beta chains from one specimen sequenced in a study of spatial heterogeneity in lung cancer. The time point here: sample taken at primary tumor resection. Whole-study findings and limits: Tracking of tumor mutation counts was seen in expanded intratumoral alpha and beta TCR counts.

TCRdb independently ran MiXCR on the 5' RACE reads; one entry per CDR3 protein. Altogether around 2,700 distinct CDR3 sequences are present, 5.5% being singletons, with the ten largest covering around 19%. These receptors' antigens are unknown. Source: lung tumor tissue, taken at surgery. These receptors were obtained from a male donor with early-stage non-small cell lung cancer.

Many counts were recorded for this clonotype. DNA of the CDR3: TGTGCCAGTAGTATGGGTCAAGGAGGAGGTCAGCCCCAGCATTTT. Its protein product is CASSMGQGGGQPQHF. The chain recombines TRBV19 with TRBJ1-5, with D uncertain. Germline V gene data show CDR1 as LNHDA and CDR2 as SQIVND (reference sequence). V was cut by 3 bases and J by 6 bases, with 15 bases left in between. The length of the CDR3 is 15 residues. The full variable domain, with the rest looked up from reference TRBV19 and TRBJ1-5, is DGGITQSPKYLFRKEGQNVTLSCEQNLNHDAMYWYRQDPGQGLRLIYYSQIVNDFQKGDIAEGYSVSREKKESFPLTVTSAQKNPTAFYLCASSMGQGGGQPQHFGDGTRLSIL.

There are many counts of this clonotype. The V gene is TRBV7-2, the J gene TRBJ1-1; D not certain. Per germline, CDR1 SGHTA and CDR2 FQGNSA. V lost 5 bases and J lost 8, with 15 bases in between. This CDR3 is built from 13 residues. The CDR3 nucleotides read TGTGCCAGCAGCCCTACTAGACGGATCGAAGCTTTCTTT. Translated, it gives CASSPTRRIEAFF.

This clonotype is classed as medium-sized. The J gene is TRBJ1-1, the V gene TRBV6-5; D may be TRBD1 (5 bases). Between the trimmed V and J ends, which lost 5 bases and 5 bases, there was a span of 18 bases. CDR3 length: 15 residues. Per the germline V gene, CDR1 is MNHEY and CDR2 is SVGAGI. The CDR3 DNA reads as TGTGCCAGCAGTAGGGGCGTAGGTCCGAAGACTGAAGCTTTCTTT. This gives the protein CASSRGVGPKTEAFF.

By proportion, this clonotype is large. The gene calls are TRBV6-6 and TRBJ1-2; no definite D call. V shed 5 bases and J shed 0 bases, with 4 bases lying between them. From germline, CDR1 is MNHNY and CDR2 SVGAGI (reference sequence). The CDR3 loop spans 12 amino acids. The CDR3 here is CASSGSNYGYTF. The CDR3 DNA reads as TGTGCCAGCAGTGGTTCTAACTATGGCTACACCTTC.

This clonotype counts as medium-sized (0.01 to 0.1%). The genes are TRBV11-2 and TRBJ2-7; TRBD2 might be the D (5 bases). The CDR3 spans 12 residues. V was shortened by 1 base and J by 6 bases, with 7 bases between the two germline ends. Germline V lookup: CDR1 SGHAT, CDR2 FQNNGV. CDR3 loop: CASSLVRGEQYF. In nucleotides, the CDR3 is TGTGCCAGCAGCTTAGTCCGGGGCGAGCAGTACTTC.

This clonotype is large (0.1 to 1%). This sequence joins TRBV20-1 and TRBJ2-5, with 9 bases fitting TRBD2. CDR3 length equals 15 residues. The trim removed 0 bases at V and 3 bases at J, leaving 5 bases unmatched. Germline V gives CDR1 DFQATT, CDR2 SNEGSKA (reference sequence). The CDR3 here is CSARDLRLAEETQYF. The CDR3 DNA sequence: TGCAGTGCTAGAGATCTACGACTAGCGGAAGAGACCCAGTACTTC.

This clonotype is medium-sized. CDR3 nucleotide sequence: TGTGCCAGCAGGACAGCGGGAGGGCCCAATGAGCAGTTCTTC. It specifies CASRTAGGPNEQFF. The chain is built from TRBV6-6 and TRBJ2-1; TRBD2 aligns across 10 bases. The J segment lost 6 bases and the V segment lost 6 bases, leaving 5 bases of the junction unmatched. The length of the CDR3 is 14 residues. CDR1 MNHNY and CDR2 SVGAGI come from the germline V gene (reference sequence).

By share, this clonotype ranks as medium-sized (0.01 to 0.1%). The V and J genes are TRBV6-1 and TRBJ1-1; D perhaps matches TRBD1 (5 bases). CDR3 size: 17 residues. Between the trimmed V and J ends, which lost 4 bases and 0 bases, there was a span of 18 bases. Germline CDR1 is MNHNS and CDR2 is SASEGT. Written as DNA, the CDR3 is TGTGCCAGCAGTGCCTCCGGGAGGTCGGGGGTGAACACTGAAGCTTTCTTT. Its translation: CASSASGRSGVNTEAFF.

In its sample, this clonotype ranks as medium-sized. The chain recombines TRBV19 with TRBJ2-5; 7 bases map to TRBD2. Germline V gene data show CDR1 as LNHDA and CDR2 as SQIVND (reference sequence). This CDR3 has 15 residues. The ends lost 3 bases at V and 0 bases at J; junction bases unmatched: 4. CDR3 sequence reads: CASSMELADQETQYF. CDR3 nucleotide sequence: TGTGCCAGTAGTATGGAGCTAGCGGACCAAGAGACCCAGTACTTC. Using reference TRBV19 and TRBJ2-5 for the parts outside the CDR3, the full variable domain is DGGITQSPKYLFRKEGQNVTLSCEQNLNHDAMYWYRQDPGQGLRLIYYSQIVNDFQKGDIAEGYSVSREKKESFPLTVTSAQKNPTAFYLCASSMELADQETQYFGPGTRLLVL.

This clonotype is labeled medium-sized. V and J are TRBV5-1 and TRBJ2-5, with 8 bases aligning to TRBD2. The CDR3 has 16 residues. With 0 bases clipped from V and 1 base from J, the junction kept 5 bases outside the gene matches. Germline loops: CDR1 SGHRS, CDR2 YFSETQ. CDR3 coding DNA: TGCGCCAGCAGCTTGGTCCTAGCGGGCGCCCAAGAGACCCAGTACTTC. Its protein product is CASSLVLAGAQETQYF.

This clonotype is judged medium-sized. The chain carries TRBV4-2 and TRBJ1-1, with D perhaps TRBD1 (5 bases). The germline V gene has CDR1 LGHNA and CDR2 YNFKEQ. The CDR3 is 16 residues long. The V end was cut by 0 bases, the J end by 1 base, with 12 bases between. The CDR3 region has the DNA TGTGCCAGCAGCCAAGATATTGAGGGGCCGAACACTGAAGCTTTCTTT. This encodes CASSQDIEGPNTEAFF.

This clonotype ranks as medium-sized. Written as DNA, the CDR3 is TGTGCCAGCAGTTTAGGGTCTAGCGGGAGACTCGAGCAGTACTTC. This gives the protein CASSLGSSGRLEQYF. The chain uses TRBV27 and TRBJ2-7; 10 nucleotides line up with TRBD2. The CDR3 loop spans 15 amino acids. Per the germline V gene, CDR1 is MNHEY and CDR2 is SMNVEV (reference sequence). V dropped 2 bases and J dropped 6; count of bases not matched to a gene: 7.

The J gene is TRBJ2-7, the V gene TRBV3-1, with D maybe TRBD2 (5 bases). Per germline, CDR1 LGHDT and CDR2 YNNKEL (reference sequence). Trimming shortened V by 3 bases and J by 5 bases, and 17 bases separated the two germline ends. The CDR3 has 15 residues. The CDR3 region is CASSHPWESEDEQYF. The CDR3 DNA is TGTGCCAGCAGCCATCCCTGGGAGAGTGAAGACGAGCAGTACTTC.

In its sample, this clonotype is medium-sized. V and J are TRBV6-5 and TRBJ2-7, with 15 bases fitting TRBD2. After removal of 7 bases from V and 7 bases from J, the junction contained 8 bases not matched to a gene. This CDR3 comprises 15 residues. Germline V gene lookup returns CDR1 MNHEY and CDR2 SVGAGI. Here the CDR3 reads CASTWTSGRAGEQYF. For the CDR3, the DNA is TGTGCCAGCACCTGGACTAGCGGGAGGGCTGGGGAGCAGTACTTC.

This clonotype is medium-sized in the sample. The genes are TRBV7-2 and TRBJ2-7; 7 nucleotides line up with TRBD2. Germline CDR1 is SGHTA and CDR2 is FQGNSA. This CDR3 region has 15 residues. V shed 7 bases and J 0 bases; nucleotides not matched to a gene: 9. For the CDR3, the DNA is TGTGCCAGCACCCCTAGCGGATCGAGCTCCTACGAGCAGTACTTC. It encodes CASTPSGSSSYEQYF.

At least ten counts were recorded for this clonotype. V gene TRBV19 combines with J gene TRBJ1-5; 8 nucleotides align to TRBD1. Losses at the gene ends were 1 base for V and 7 bases for J; bases not matched to a gene: 6. The germline gives CDR1 LNHDA, CDR2 SQIVND (reference sequence). CDR3 length: 15 amino acids. This chain's CDR3 is CASSIAVQGEQPQHF. The CDR3 DNA sequence: TGTGCCAGTAGTATAGCCGTACAGGGGGAGCAGCCCCAGCATTTT.

Judged by abundance, this clonotype is medium-sized (0.01 to 0.1%). This rearrangement joins TRBV5-6 to TRBJ2-7; 7 bases map to TRBD1. J was trimmed by 4 bases and V by 2 bases; bases with no gene match: 9. The CDR3 is 15 residues long. The V gene's germline CDR1 is SGHDT and CDR2 YYEEEE. The CDR3 region has the DNA TGTGCCAGCAGCTTTTTTGGGACAGACTTTTACGAGCAGTACTTC. Its protein product is CASSFFGTDFYEQYF.

This clonotype was seen many times. The chain uses TRBV7-9 and TRBJ2-2, with a tentative D call TRBD1 (5 bases). This CDR3 has 14 residues. Germline V gene data show CDR1 as SEHNR and CDR2 as FQNEAQ (reference sequence). V lost 8 bases and J lost 4, with 14 bases in between. CDR3: CASGLQVSTGELFF. The CDR3 bases are TGTGCCAGCGGCCTACAGGTCTCCACCGGGGAGCTGTTTTTT. The whole variable domain, filled in from reference TRBV7-9 and TRBJ2-2, reads DTGVSQNPRHKITKRGQNVTFRCDPISEHNRLYWYRQTLGQGPEFLTYFQNEAQLEKSRLLSDRFSAERPKGSFSTLEIQRTEQGDSAMYLCASGLQVSTGELFFGEGSRLTVL.

The V gene is TRBV7-3, the J gene TRBJ2-2; D may be TRBD1 (6 bases). This CDR3 comprises 16 residues. The germline gives CDR1 SGHTA, CDR2 FQGTGA. Trimming removed 1 base at V and 3 bases at J, with 12 bases between. The CDR3 protein is CASSLNMGADTGELFF. The DNA of the CDR3 is TGTGCCAGCAGCTTAAATATGGGGGCGGACACCGGGGAGCTGTTTTTT.

This clonotype was observed many times. The chain recombines TRBV7-9 with TRBJ2-7; the D is unclear. The CDR3 is 12 amino acids. Germline V gene lookup returns CDR1 SEHNR and CDR2 FQNEAQ (reference sequence). Trimming took 2 bases from V and 6 from J, leaving 8 bases between them. CDR3 nucleotides: TGTGCCAGCAGCTTACCCAAAGGCGAGCAGTACTTC. Translated: CASSLPKGEQYF.

This clonotype was recorded at least ten times. The CDR3 sequence: CASSRPTAGIMSNQPQHF. The DNA of the CDR3 is TGTGCCAGCAGCAGACCGACAGCGGGTATTATGAGCAATCAGCCCCAGCATTTT. The chain joins TRBV12-3 or TRBV12-4 to TRBJ1-5; maybe TRBD1 (5 bases). Trimming pared 6 bases from V and 1 base from J, leaving 22 bases between. The CDR3 has 18 residues.

This clonotype is categorized as medium-sized. DNA of the CDR3: TGTGCCAGCAGCCCATATGATACGGTCACCTATGGCTACACCTTC. Protein: CASSPYDTVTYGYTF. The V call is TRBV5-5, the J call TRBJ1-2; D gene uncertain. Germline loops: CDR1 SGHKS, CDR2 YYEKEE (reference sequence). This CDR3 region has 15 residues. Trimming removed 4 bases from V and 4 bases from J, with 17 bases in between.

Sample share makes this clonotype medium-sized. The rearrangement uses TRBV7-2 and TRBJ2-6; the match to TRBD1 covers 8 bases. The CDR3 covers 17 residues. With 7 bases clipped from V and 0 bases from J, the junction kept 8 bases outside the gene matches. CDR1 and CDR2 (germline): SGHTA, FQGNSA. The CDR3: CASTDRGYSSGANVLTF. The DNA for the CDR3 is TGTGCCAGCACCGACAGGGGTTATAGCTCTGGGGCCAACGTCCTGACTTTC.

This clonotype was seen many times. In nucleotides, the CDR3 is TGTGCCAGCAGTTCAGGCTTCAGCGGAAACGAGCAGTACTTC. Encoded protein: CASSSGFSGNEQYF. This sequence joins TRBV28 and TRBJ2-7; D possibly corresponds to TRBD2 (5 bases). V was shortened by 4 bases and J by 5 bases, with 15 bases between the two germline ends. The CDR3 is 14 residues long. CDR1 and CDR2 (germline): MDHEN, SYDVKM.

This clonotype is termed medium-sized (0.01 to 0.1%). The V call is TRBV20-1, the J call TRBJ1-4, with a tentative D call TRBD1 (6 bases). With 6 bases removed from V and 4 bases from J, the gap between germline ends came to 15 bases. Looked up from germline, CDR1 is DFQATT and CDR2 is SNEGSKA (reference sequence). The CDR3 has 14 residues. Here the CDR3 reads CSAKGQSFNEKLFF. The DNA for the CDR3 is TGCAGTGCAAAAGGACAGAGCTTTAATGAAAAACTGTTTTTT.

This clonotype has a handful of counts. This chain joins TRBV20-1 and TRBJ2-3; D not resolved. Trimming removed 8 bases from V and 0 bases from J, with 9 bases in between. Germline V gives CDR1 DFQATT, CDR2 SNEGSKA (reference sequence). CDR3 size: 12 residues. This CDR3 reads CSTYTSTDTQYF. The CDR3 bases are TGCAGTACCTATACTAGCACAGATACGCAGTATTTT.

By share, this clonotype ranks as large. This sequence joins TRBV6-5 and TRBJ2-7; D may be TRBD1 or TRBD2 (5 bases each). Trimming removed 6 bases at V and 7 bases at J, with 22 bases between. Germline V gene data show CDR1 as MNHEY and CDR2 as SVGAGI. The CDR3 spans 15 residues. The CDR3 coding sequence is TGTGCCAGCAGGACCAATGGGGGTCCTTTAGTGGAGCAGTACTTC. Translation gives CASRTNGGPLVEQYF.

This clonotype is labeled medium-sized (0.01 to 0.1%). The chain combines TRBV7-2 with TRBJ2-7, with 14 bases lining up with TRBD2. The V segment lost 5 bases and the J segment 6 bases; nucleotides outside the gene matches: 3. CDR1 and CDR2 from the germline V gene are SGHTA and FQGNSA. The CDR3 consists of 14 residues. The CDR3 loop is CASSLTSGRGEQYF. CDR3 DNA: TGTGCCAGCAGCCTGACTAGCGGGAGGGGCGAGCAGTACTTC.

This clonotype showed up many times. V usage is TRBV30 and J usage is TRBJ1-2; D remains ambiguous. Between the trimmed V and J ends, which lost 1 base and 8 bases, there was a span of 11 bases. There are 12 residues in the CDR3. Germline V lookup: CDR1 GTSNPN, CDR2 SVGIG (reference sequence). This chain's CDR3 is CAWSETSAGYTF. As DNA, the CDR3 is TGTGCCTGGAGTGAGACCAGTGCCGGCTACACCTTC.

This clonotype is judged medium-sized. This chain connects TRBV4-3 to TRBJ2-1, with TRBD1 as a possible D gene (5 bases). There are 18 residues in the CDR3. Germline assignment: CDR1 LGHNA and CDR2 YSLEER. V was cut by 0 bases and J by 0 bases, with 15 bases left in between. CDR3 sequence (DNA): TGCGCCAGCAGCCAAGATCTCTGGCGCGACAGCTCCTACAATGAGCAGTTCTTC. Translated, it gives CASSQDLWRDSSYNEQFF.